Presented here are 19 T cell receptor beta chains from one specimen sequenced in a study of T cells in Graves' hyperthyroidism and ophthalmopathy. The investigators amplified TCR beta CDR3 regions from RNA transcripts. The TCR CDR3 was amplified in a first-round RT-PCR using the HTBI primer set. MiXCR, run by TCRdb on the multiplex PCR reads, gives a single entry per CDR3 protein. The sample carries a few hundred thousand distinct CDR3 sequences, approximately 19% recorded once. The sample taken for sequencing was blood. The receptors here all came from a woman aged 18-29 years with Graves' hyperthyroidism.

This clonotype has a count of ten or more. The rearrangement uses TRBV24-1 and TRBJ2-7, with 7 bases that match TRBD1. The CDR3 is 12 amino acids. With V trimmed by 7 bases and J by 2 bases, 1 base remained unmatched. Germline CDR1 KGHDR, CDR2 SFDVKD. The CDR3 region is CATRDRAYEQYF. The CDR3 DNA sequence: TGTGCCACCAGAGACAGGGCCTACGAGCAGTACTTC.

The rearrangement uses TRBV19 and TRBJ1-1; no definite D call. CDR1 LNHDA and CDR2 SQIVND come from the germline V gene (reference sequence). Trimming pared 6 bases from V and 1 base from J, leaving 12 bases between. CDR3 length equals 14 residues. CDR3 sequence (DNA): TGTGCCAGTAGCCTACCCACGGAGAACACTGAAGCTTTCTTT. It specifies CASSLPTENTEAFF.

This clonotype was observed a single time. This chain links TRBV6-4 with TRBJ2-7; the match to TRBD2 covers 7 bases. This CDR3 contains 15 residues. Germline V CDR1 and CDR2: MRHNA, SNTAGT. Trimming cost V 5 bases and J 6 bases; bases outside gene matches: 13. CDR3 DNA sequence: TGTGCCAGCAGTTACTGGGCGGGGGAGTCAAGCGAGCAGTACTTC. Its translation: CASSYWAGESSEQYF.

The chain carries TRBV15 and TRBJ1-1, with unresolved D. CDR3 length equals 14 residues. Between the trimmed V and J ends, which lost 5 bases and 2 bases, there was a span of 12 bases. Per germline, CDR1 LNHNV and CDR2 YYDKDF (reference sequence). Written as DNA, the CDR3 is TGTGCCACCAGCCTACCAGACGTTAACACTGAAGCTTTCTTT. Encoded protein: CATSLPDVNTEAFF.

This clonotype has just a few counts. The J gene is TRBJ1-3, the V gene TRBV20-1; possibly TRBD1 for D (6 bases). Germline V lookup: CDR1 DFQATT, CDR2 SNEGSKA (reference sequence). Trimming cost V 5 bases and J 2 bases, with 10 bases left between them. The length of the CDR3 is 13 residues. The CDR3 here is CSAEDRAGNTIYF. The CDR3 DNA follows: TGCAGTGCTGAGGACAGAGCTGGAAACACCATATATTTT.

The rearrangement uses TRBV7-2 and TRBJ2-7; either TRBD1 or TRBD2 may fit D (5 bases each). V lost 2 bases and J 6 bases, leaving 14 bases between the germline ends. Germline CDR1 SGHTA, CDR2 FQGNSA. The CDR3 contains 14 residues. CDR3 sequence (DNA): TGTGCCAGCAGCTTAAACGGGGCCCTTCCCGAGCAGTACTTC. Protein sequence: CASSLNGALPEQYF.

Many counts were recorded for this clonotype. CDR3 amino acids: CATSDFRGQGVEGYTF. Written as DNA, the CDR3 is TGTGCCACCAGTGATTTTAGAGGTCAAGGGGTGGAAGGCTACACCTTC. The gene calls are TRBV24-1 and TRBJ1-2, with a tentative D call TRBD1 (5 bases). V dropped 1 base and J dropped 8 bases, with 19 bases sitting between them. This CDR3 region has 16 residues. Per the germline V gene, CDR1 is KGHDR and CDR2 is SFDVKD.

This clonotype was counted many times. The CDR3 bases are TGTGCCAGCACCCGACAAGGGATGAACACCGGGGAGCTGTTTTTT. This codes for CASTRQGMNTGELFF. The chain recombines TRBV6-1 with TRBJ2-2, with D uncertain. This CDR3 is built from 15 residues. The germline gives CDR1 MNHNS, CDR2 SASEGT. Trimming left V 7 bases short and J 1 base short, with 13 bases between.

This clonotype was observed at least ten times. The chain uses TRBV15 and TRBJ1-6; D is perhaps TRBD1 (6 bases). There are 17 residues in the CDR3. The germline gives CDR1 LNHNV, CDR2 YYDKDF (reference sequence). Trimming pared 0 bases from V and 5 bases from J, leaving 14 bases between. The CDR3, as DNA: TGTGCCACCAGCAGAGAAGACAGGTTCTTCGATAATTCACCCCTCCACTTT. It codes for CATSREDRFFDNSPLHF.

This clonotype was seen many times. The chain has TRBV6-5 and TRBJ2-7, with TRBD1 identical over 7 bases. This CDR3 comprises 13 residues. The junction had 4 bases not matched to a gene; V was cut back by 4 bases and J by 4 bases. Germline CDR1 is MNHEY and CDR2 is SVGAGI. This CDR3 is CASSFGTEYEQYF. CDR3 nucleotide sequence: TGTGCCAGCAGTTTTGGGACAGAATACGAGCAGTACTTC.

J is TRBJ1-1 and V is TRBV6-1; TRBD1 is a possible D gene (5 bases). Germline-derived CDR1 and CDR2 are MNHNS and SASEGT. The V end lost 8 bases, the J end lost 0 bases, and 13 bases lay between the germline ends. The CDR3 loop spans 14 amino acids. CDR3 amino acids: CASWRRQMNTEAFF. The CDR3 DNA follows: TGTGCCAGCTGGAGGAGACAGATGAACACTGAAGCTTTCTTT.

This clonotype was counted between two and nine times. The CDR3 protein is CASRRGEQGKSEAFF. CDR3 in DNA: TGTGCCAGCCGACGAGGGGAACAGGGGAAGAGTGAAGCTTTCTTT. The V gene is TRBV3-1, the J gene TRBJ1-1; the match to TRBD1 covers 7 bases. Trimming cost V 8 bases and J 7 bases; bases outside gene matches: 16. The germline CDR1 and CDR2 sequences are LGHDT and YNNKEL (reference sequence). The CDR3 extends over 15 amino acids. The full variable domain, with the rest looked up from reference TRBV3-1 and TRBJ1-1, is DTAVSQTPKYLVTQMGNDKSIKCEQNLGHDTMYWYKQDSKKFLKIMFSYNNKELIINETVPNRFSPKSPDKAHLNLHINSLELGDSAVYFCASRRGEQGKSEAFFGQGTRLTVV.

This clonotype was counted ten times or more. V gene TRBV28 combines with J gene TRBJ2-5; 12 nucleotides line up with TRBD2. J was trimmed by 7 bases and V by 5 bases; bases with no gene match: 8. The CDR3 consists of 15 residues. Germline CDR1 MDHEN, CDR2 SYDVKM. The CDR3 nucleotides read TGTGCCAGCAGTCAAACACTAGCGGGGGGAGGGACCCAGTACTTC. Translated: CASSQTLAGGGTQYF.

This clonotype was observed a few times. The chain is built from TRBV29-1 and TRBJ2-5; 7 nucleotides agree with TRBD1. Looked up from germline, CDR1 is SQVTM and CDR2 is ANQGSEA. The CDR3 is made up of 11 amino acids. Trimming took 5 bases from V and 6 from J; bases not matched to a gene: 3. The CDR3 spells CSVNRGQTQYF. In nucleotides, the CDR3 is TGCAGCGTTAACAGGGGACAGACCCAGTACTTC.

Ten or more counts support this clonotype. The gene calls are TRBV7-2 and TRBJ1-1; TRBD1 might be the D (5 bases). The ends were cut back, 1 base at V and 11 bases at J, with 14 bases in the middle. This CDR3 spans 13 amino acids. The germline CDR1 and CDR2 sequences are SGHTA and FQGNSA. The CDR3 bases are TGTGCCAGCAGCTTAGAATGGCAGGGAGAGGCTTTCTTT. It yields the protein CASSLEWQGEAFF.

The count of this clonotype is one. The J gene is TRBJ1-6, the V gene TRBV30; D gene unclear. V lost 0 bases and J lost 11, with 8 bases in between. The CDR3 is made up of 12 amino acids. Per the germline V gene, CDR1 is GTSNPN and CDR2 is SVGIG (reference sequence). The CDR3 reads CAWSVYVAPLHF. DNA of the CDR3: TGTGCCTGGAGTGTATACGTAGCACCCCTCCACTTT.

This clonotype showed up many times. The chain combines TRBV2 with TRBJ2-7; 7 bases are a match to TRBD1. This CDR3 has 13 residues. Germline CDR1 is SNHLY and CDR2 is FYNNEI. After removal of 3 bases from V and 4 bases from J, the junction contained 3 bases not matched to a gene. Here the CDR3 DNA reads TGTGCCAGCAGTGACGACAGGGAGTACGAGCAGTACTTC. Its translation is CASSDDREYEQYF.

This clonotype has just a few counts. The chain carries TRBV27 and TRBJ2-5; TRBD2 matches at 15 bases. CDR1 MNHEY and CDR2 SMNVEV come from the germline V gene (reference sequence). V trimming: 6 bases; J trimming: 2 bases; junction bases outside the gene matches: 7. The CDR3 is 17 amino acids. The CDR3 loop reads CASRGLAGGPDQETQYF. Here the CDR3 DNA reads TGTGCCAGCAGGGGACTAGCGGGGGGCCCGGATCAAGAGACCCAGTACTTC.

This chain joins TRBV30 and TRBJ1-2; 10 bases are shared with TRBD1. Unmatched junction bases numbered 9, after V lost 2 bases and J lost 12 bases. This CDR3 contains 13 residues. Germline V gene data show CDR1 as GTSNPN and CDR2 as SVGIG (reference sequence). The CDR3 here is CAWSWGRDRGDTF. The CDR3 coding sequence is TGTGCCTGGAGTTGGGGAAGGGACAGGGGTGACACCTTC.